A single sample is the source of the 24 T cell receptor beta chains below, sequenced in a study of T cell responses to AZD1222 COVID-19 vaccine. Here immunoSEQ multiplex PCR was the method, and the copy in TCRdb shows in-frame clones only, minus some. The sample carries more than 70,000 clones, under 95% recorded once. The source material was peripheral blood, sampled 28 days after the second AZD1222 dose. These receptors were collected from an adult who received the AZD1222 COVID-19 vaccine.

CDR3 sequence reads: CASSPEVGAVQPQHF. The CDR3 DNA is TGTGCCAGCAGCCCAGAGGTGGGAGCGGTGCAGCCCCAGCATTTT. This chain joins TRBV7-8 and TRBJ1-5; no clear D. Germline V gene data show CDR1 as SGHVS and CDR2 as FQNEAQ. This CDR3 has 15 amino acids. V was cut by 5 bases and J by 7 bases, with 18 bases left in between. Complete variable domain (other parts from reference TRBV7-8 and TRBJ1-5): GAGVSQSPRYKVAKRGQDVALRCDPISGHVSLFWYQQALGQGPEFLTYFQNEAQLDKSGLPSDRFFAERPEGSVSTLKIQRTQQEDSAVYLCASSPEVGAVQPQHFGDGTRLSIL.

CDR3 bases: TGTGCCAGTAGTGGTTGGGACGAGCAGTACTTC. This codes for CASSGWDEQYF. The chain links TRBV19 to TRBJ2-7; D remains unclear. Germline lookup yields CDR1 LNHDA and CDR2 SQIVND (reference sequence). This CDR3 is built from 11 residues. Deletions cut 5 bases from V and 5 bases from J, with 7 bases between.

The chain is built from TRBV10-3 and TRBJ2-2; D is unclear. The CDR3 runs to 12 residues. Between the trimmed V and J ends, which lost 5 bases and 7 bases, there was a span of 8 bases. The germline gives CDR1 ENHRY, CDR2 SYGVKD. As DNA, the CDR3 is TGTGCCATCAGTTCCGTGGGCGGGGAGCTGTTTTTT. Residues: CAISSVGGELFF.

The count of this clone is one. This chain joins TRBV30 and TRBJ2-2; TRBD2 matches at 12 bases. Germline V CDR1 and CDR2: GTSNPN, SVGIG (reference sequence). The CDR3 length is 14 residues. V dropped 5 bases and J dropped 5; count of bases not matched to a gene: 3. CDR3 nucleotides: TGTGCCTGGGGGGGACTAGCGGGTACCGGGGAGCTGTTTTTT. Translating gives CAWGGLAGTGELFF.

This chain joins TRBV10-3 and TRBJ2-7; unclear D gene. This CDR3 is 13 amino acids long. Trimming took off 2 bases at V and 1 base at J, with 6 bases between the two ends. Germline CDR1 ENHRY, CDR2 SYGVKD. The CDR3 sequence is CAISEVGSYEQYF. The DNA for the CDR3 is TGTGCCATCAGTGAGGTCGGGTCCTACGAGCAGTACTTC.

The CDR3 region is CASSQTSGSTDTQYF. CDR3 DNA: TGTGCCAGCAGCCAAACTAGCGGGAGCACAGATACGCAGTATTTT. This sequence joins TRBV5-5 and TRBJ2-3; 9 nucleotides match TRBD2. Germline V gene sequence: CDR1 SGHKS, CDR2 YYEKEE (reference sequence). The trim removed 4 bases at V and 0 bases at J, leaving 3 bases unmatched. This CDR3 region has 15 residues.

This clone was observed once. The chain carries TRBV6-5 and TRBJ1-6; possibly TRBD1 for D (6 bases). This CDR3 has 14 amino acids. CDR1 and CDR2 from the germline V gene are MNHEY and SVGAGI. With 7 bases removed from V and 5 bases from J, the gap between germline ends came to 12 bases. DNA for the CDR3: TGTGCCAGCAAGGGGGGACAAGATAATTCACCCCTCCACTTT. Amino acids: CASKGGQDNSPLHF.

The gene calls are TRBV14 and TRBJ1-2; D is ambiguous. Trimming took 1 base from V and 10 from J, leaving 16 bases between them. This CDR3 spans 14 amino acids. The V gene's germline CDR1 is SGHDN and CDR2 FVKESK. The CDR3 spells CASSQVAIPGIYTF. CDR3 DNA sequence: TGTGCCAGCAGCCAAGTGGCCATCCCGGGGATCTACACCTTC.

This chain joins TRBV27 and TRBJ2-2; D possibly corresponds to TRBD1 (6 bases). Trimming left V 2 bases short and J 4 bases short, with 11 bases between. The CDR3 is made up of 15 amino acids. Germline-derived CDR1 and CDR2 are MNHEY and SMNVEV (reference sequence). The CDR3 region is CASSLSSGATGELFF. In nucleotides, the CDR3 is TGTGCCAGCAGTTTAAGTTCAGGGGCCACCGGGGAGCTGTTTTTT.

This chain uses TRBV19 with TRBJ2-7, with TRBD2 matching 7 bases. Trimming cost V 0 bases and J 4 bases; bases outside gene matches: 9. CDR1 LNHDA and CDR2 SQIVND come from the germline V gene (reference sequence). The CDR3 runs to 16 residues. This CDR3 reads CASSIDLPSGGYEQYF. The CDR3, as DNA: TGTGCCAGTAGTATAGACTTGCCCTCCGGGGGGTACGAGCAGTACTTC.

The chain couples TRBV7-2 to TRBJ2-3; D gene uncertain. The CDR3 sequence is 13 residues long. Germline V gene sequence: CDR1 SGHTA, CDR2 FQGNSA. Trimming pared 2 bases from V and 6 bases from J, leaving 9 bases between. The CDR3 sequence: CASSLPIRDTQYF. CDR3 sequence (DNA): TGTGCCAGCAGCTTACCTATCCGCGATACGCAGTATTTT.

The J gene is TRBJ1-1, the V gene TRBV5-6; 11 bases are a match to TRBD1. The V gene's germline CDR1 is SGHDT and CDR2 YYEEEE. The V and J ends lost 3 bases and 7 bases, in that order; junction bases with no gene match: 5. The CDR3 is 14 amino acids. CDR3 protein: CASSWDRGSGEAFF. The CDR3 DNA reads as TGTGCCAGCAGCTGGGACAGGGGGTCGGGTGAAGCTTTCTTT.

The rearrangement links TRBV6-5 to TRBJ2-4, with D perhaps assigned TRBD1 or TRBD2 (5 bases each). Deletions cut 6 bases from V and 9 bases from J, with 15 bases between. This CDR3 contains 13 residues. Germline assignment: CDR1 MNHEY and CDR2 SVGAGI. The CDR3 reads CASRPRDVGIQYF. CDR3 in DNA: TGTGCCAGCAGGCCCCGGGACGTAGGCATTCAGTACTTC.

V gene TRBV29-1 combines with J gene TRBJ2-5; D is perhaps TRBD2 (5 bases). Trimming stripped 1 base from V and 3 bases from J, with 9 bases between. Germline assignment: CDR1 SQVTM and CDR2 ANQGSEA. The CDR3 sequence is 13 residues long. CDR3 loop: CSVEGEWKETQYF. CDR3 DNA sequence: TGCAGCGTTGAAGGGGAGTGGAAAGAGACCCAGTACTTC.

The CDR3 DNA follows: TGCAGTGCTAGCAGGGGAGACGGCTACACCTTC. Residues: CSASRGDGYTF. J is TRBJ1-2 and V is TRBV20-1; TRBD1 might be the D (6 bases). Trimming removed 3 bases from V and 8 bases from J, with 10 bases in between. There are 11 residues in the CDR3. Germline loops: CDR1 DFQATT, CDR2 SNEGSKA (reference sequence).

The rearrangement joins TRBV5-1 to TRBJ1-6; 10 nucleotides align to TRBD1. Per germline, CDR1 SGHRS and CDR2 YFSETQ. V was clipped by 5 bases and J by 6 bases; unmatched bases: 5. CDR3 length: 15 residues. For the CDR3, the DNA is TGCGCCAGCAGTGTTGGGGACAGGGGTAATTCACCCCTCCACTTT. Translation gives CASSVGDRGNSPLHF.

This clone appeared once. The chain has TRBV14 and TRBJ2-7, with D perhaps assigned TRBD1 or TRBD2 (5 bases each). Trimming took 2 bases from V and 3 from J, leaving 14 bases between them. The CDR3 runs to 15 residues. The germline gives CDR1 SGHDN, CDR2 FVKESK. The CDR3 DNA reads as TGTGCCAGCAGCCAATGGGGGACGCCGAACTACGAGCAGTACTTC. Protein: CASSQWGTPNYEQYF.

The chain couples TRBV19 to TRBJ2-5; 14 nucleotides align to TRBD2. The J segment lost 2 bases and the V segment lost 1 base, leaving 0 bases of the junction unmatched. This CDR3 has 16 amino acids. Per the germline V gene, CDR1 is LNHDA and CDR2 is SQIVND (reference sequence). The CDR3 loop is CASSIGTSGRQETQYF. Here the CDR3 DNA reads TGTGCCAGTAGTATAGGGACTAGCGGGAGGCAAGAGACCCAGTACTTC.

The V call is TRBV9, the J call TRBJ2-7; a possible D gene is TRBD2 (7 bases). The V end lost 0 bases, the J end lost 5 bases, and 18 bases lay between the germline ends. The CDR3 has 16 residues. Germline CDR1 and CDR2: SGDLS and YYNGEE. Written as DNA, the CDR3 is TGTGCCAGCAGCGTAGGAGGGGGAGGGCCCCAAAACGAGCAGTACTTC. This encodes CASSVGGGGPQNEQYF.

To note about this clone: The same CDR3 also results from other DNA sequences found in this sample. This chain joins TRBV7-2 and TRBJ1-1; D ambiguous. V dropped 1 base and J dropped 1 base, with 7 bases sitting between them. Germline lookup yields CDR1 SGHTA and CDR2 FQGNSA. CDR3 size: 14 residues. CDR3 region: CASSLGPGNTEAFF. CDR3 nucleotides: TGTGCCAGCAGCTTAGGTCCGGGGAACACTGAAGCTTTCTTT.

The CDR3 nucleotides read TGTGCCAGCAGCCTCCTACAGGGGGCCGATGGCTACACCTTC. Protein sequence: CASSLLQGADGYTF. The chain has TRBV3-1 (or the pseudogene TRBV3-2) and TRBJ1-2; 9 nucleotides match TRBD1. This CDR3 has 14 residues. Germline V gives CDR1 LGHDT, CDR2 YNNKEL (reference sequence). Trimming removed 4 bases from V and 6 bases from J; junction bases left unmatched: 6.

This chain connects TRBV7-2 to TRBJ2-3, with 8 bases matching TRBD2. This CDR3 comprises 15 residues. With 5 bases clipped from V and 2 bases from J, the junction kept 6 bases outside the gene matches. Per germline, CDR1 SGHTA and CDR2 FQGNSA. The CDR3 is CASSPTSVDTDTQYF. Here the CDR3 DNA reads TGTGCCAGCAGCCCGACTAGCGTTGACACAGATACGCAGTATTTT.

The chain links TRBV7-2 to TRBJ2-2; 16 nucleotides line up with TRBD2. The CDR3 is 16 amino acids. Germline CDR1 is SGHTA and CDR2 is FQGNSA. The V and J ends lost 6 bases and 10 bases, in that order; junction bases with no gene match: 8. The CDR3 loop reads CASRGGLAGGPVELFF. The CDR3, as DNA: TGTGCCAGCAGGGGGGGACTAGCGGGAGGGCCGGTGGAGCTGTTTTTT.

The chain links TRBV19 to TRBJ2-7, with D hard to call. Germline-derived CDR1 and CDR2 are LNHDA and SQIVND (reference sequence). This CDR3 comprises 13 residues. V was cut by 6 bases and J by 4 bases, with 13 bases left in between. The CDR3, as DNA: TGTGCCAGTAGAAAGGGAACCGGATACGAGCAGTACTTC. It is translated as CASRKGTGYEQYF.